One and the same sample provided the 2 T cell receptor beta chains below, sequenced in a study of post-analysis software for immune sequencing data. Study-wide points: About 5 TRBV segments, including TRBV5-6, TRBV5-1 and TRBV20-1, were more frequent in patients than controls.

Each TCR beta cDNA library carried unique molecular identifiers. TCRdb re-derived calls from the PCR reads in MiXCR, one entry per CDR3 protein. The sample comprises a few hundred thousand distinct CDR3 sequences, less than 40% of which are singletons, and about 8% rests with the top ten. Antigen specificity for these receptors is unknown. The sample taken for sequencing was blood. The receptors were sampled from a girl aged 2 to 9 with multiple sclerosis.

The table lists this clonotype with a count of one. The chain is built from TRBV30 and TRBJ2-3; no clear D gene. The CDR3 extends over 14 amino acids. Germline CDR1 reads GTSNPN; CDR2 reads SVGIG (reference sequence). The CDR3 protein is CVMDPQMGPDTQYF. The CDR3 DNA reads TGTGTTATGGACCCCCAAATGGGTCCAGATACGCAGTATTTT. The whole variable domain, filled in from reference TRBV30 and TRBJ2-3, reads SQTIHQWPATLVQPVGSPLSLECTVEGTSNPNLYWYRQAAGRGLQLLFYSVGIGQISSEVPQNLSASRPQDRQFILSSKKLLLSDSGFYLCVMDPQMGPDTQYFGPGTRLTVL.

J is TRBJ2-6 and V is TRBV3-1; D unresolved. This CDR3 region has 18 residues. The V end was cut by 3 bases, the J end by 0 bases, with 15 bases between. Germline CDR1 LGHDT, CDR2 YNNKEL (reference sequence). DNA for the CDR3: TGTGCCAGCAGCCAGGATGCTTTACAGAGCTCTGGGGCCAACGTCCTGACTTTC. Protein sequence: CASSQDALQSSGANVLTF.